This T cell receptor beta chain is drawn from a study of blood T cell repertoires in COVID-19. Only in-frame clones appear in the TCRdb table, and some are missing; sequencing was by immunoSEQ multiplex PCR. Counted here are some 180,000 clones, 82% occurring once; the ten biggest clones make up 7.8%. CDR1 is MNHEY, CDR2 SVGEGT, per germline. The V and J ends lost 2 bases and 0 bases respectively, with 23 bases between them. The CDR3 is 20 amino acids. The V call is TRBV6-2 or TRBV6-3, the J call TRBJ2-4, with D possibly being TRBD2 (6 bases). The TCR was taken from a woman aged 60-75 years with COVID-19, enrolled during active disease. What was sequenced was peripheral blood. CDR3 region: CASSYPVQRAQALAKNIQYF. Here the CDR3 DNA reads TGTGCCAGCAGTTACCCCGTTCAGCGGGCCCAAGCACTAGCCAAAAACATTCAGTACTTC.